Presented here are 16 T cell receptor beta chains from one specimen sequenced in a study of cytomegalovirus exposure and HLA in healthy donors. Repertoires were generated with immunoSEQ multiplex PCR, while TCRdb's copy carries only in-frame clones and drops some. Of more than 60,000 clones in the sample, approximately 90% are singletons; the top ten hold around 1.7%. The specimen was PBMCs. The receptors derive from a woman between 18 and 29 years old in good health and CMV-seronegative.

The chain carries TRBV19 and TRBJ2-7; 15 nucleotides align to TRBD2. CDR3 length equals 16 residues. Germline CDR1 LNHDA, CDR2 SQIVND (reference sequence). Unmatched junction bases numbered 9, after V lost 5 bases and J lost 7 bases. The CDR3: CASSPILGLAGGEQYF. The CDR3 nucleotides are TGTGCCAGTAGTCCCATTCTGGGACTAGCGGGAGGTGAGCAGTACTTC.

This clone was recorded a few times. The chain recombines TRBV6-4 with TRBJ2-1; D may be TRBD2 (6 bases). Germline CDR1 reads MRHNA; CDR2 reads SNTAGT. CDR3 size: 16 residues. V lost 4 bases to trimming and J lost 3 bases, with 16 bases between them. The DNA for the CDR3 is TGTGCCAGCAGTGTAGAACTAGCTCAACACTACAATGAGCAGTTCTTC. Protein sequence: CASSVELAQHYNEQFF.

V usage is TRBV15 and J usage is TRBJ2-1; D ambiguous. Trimming shortened V by 5 bases and J by 2 bases, and 10 bases separated the two germline ends. In germline, CDR1 is LNHNV, CDR2 YYDKDF (reference sequence). The CDR3 extends over 14 amino acids. CDR3 sequence reads: CATSRRIPYNEQFF. CDR3 coding DNA: TGTGCCACCAGCCGCAGGATACCCTACAATGAGCAGTTCTTC.

This clone was detected a few times. J is TRBJ2-7 and V is TRBV6-5, with TRBD1 matching 9 bases. The J segment lost 3 bases and the V segment lost 2 bases, leaving 5 bases of the junction unmatched. CDR1 and CDR2 from the germline V gene are MNHEY and SVGAGI. The CDR3 consists of 15 residues. The CDR3 region has the DNA TGTGCCAGCAGTTACCGGGACAGGGAAGGCTACGAGCAGTACTTC. It codes for CASSYRDREGYEQYF.

The chain recombines TRBV5-5 with TRBJ2-1, with 7 positions matching TRBD1. V dropped 4 bases and J dropped 10; count of bases not matched to a gene: 8. CDR1 is SGHKS and CDR2 is YYEKEE in the germline V gene (reference sequence). The CDR3 consists of 13 residues. The CDR3 is CASSPGQPVEQFF. The CDR3 bases are TGTGCCAGCAGCCCGGGACAGCCGGTAGAGCAGTTCTTC.

This chain joins TRBV28 and TRBJ1-1; 7 bases agree with TRBD1. Looked up from germline, CDR1 is MDHEN and CDR2 is SYDVKM. CDR3 length: 13 residues. With 6 bases clipped from V and 4 bases from J, the junction kept 5 bases outside the gene matches. CDR3 loop: CASSWAGGTEAFF. The CDR3 nucleotides are TGTGCCAGCAGCTGGGCAGGGGGCACTGAAGCTTTCTTT. The variable domain in full, with the rest retrieved from reference TRBV28 and TRBJ1-1, is DVKVTQSSRYLVKRTGEKVFLECVQDMDHENMFWYRQDPGLGLRLIYFSYDVKMKEKGDIPEGYSVSREKKERFSLILESASTNQTSMYLCASSWAGGTEAFFGQGTRLTVV.

This clone was observed a single time. The chain has TRBV19 and TRBJ2-2; 8 bases align to TRBD1. The CDR3 has 16 residues. Germline CDR1 is LNHDA and CDR2 is SQIVND (reference sequence). J lost 2 bases, V lost 7 bases, and 9 bases had no gene match. The CDR3 sequence is CASNSPGTGNTGELFF. For the CDR3, the DNA is TGTGCCAGTAATAGCCCCGGGACAGGTAACACCGGGGAGCTGTTTTTT.

This chain links TRBV28 with TRBJ1-1; D call uncertain. Looked up from germline, CDR1 is MDHEN and CDR2 is SYDVKM. The length of the CDR3 is 14 residues. Between the trimmed V and J ends, which lost 6 bases and 2 bases, there was a span of 13 bases. The CDR3 sequence: CASRGGRPNTEAFF. In DNA, the CDR3 is TGTGCCAGCAGGGGAGGAAGACCTAACACTGAAGCTTTCTTT. The full variable domain, its missing parts supplied by reference TRBV28 and TRBJ1-1, is DVKVTQSSRYLVKRTGEKVFLECVQDMDHENMFWYRQDPGLGLRLIYFSYDVKMKEKGDIPEGYSVSREKKERFSLILESASTNQTSMYLCASRGGRPNTEAFFGQGTRLTVV.

The count of this clone is one. This chain links TRBV6-1 with TRBJ2-3; unclear D gene. The germline V gene has CDR1 MNHNS and CDR2 SASEGT. The CDR3 spans 14 residues. V was shortened by 7 bases and J by 6 bases, with 17 bases between the two germline ends. CDR3 sequence: CASTRTQLPDTQYF. The CDR3 DNA follows: TGTGCCAGCACTAGAACCCAGCTGCCGGATACGCAGTATTTT.

The gene calls are TRBV27 and TRBJ2-2; TRBD2 matches 7 bases. Germline loops: CDR1 MNHEY, CDR2 SMNVEV (reference sequence). The CDR3 is 18 residues long. V shed 5 bases, J shed 0 bases, and the junction held 12 bases outside the gene matches. CDR3 region: CASSPRGGRSPNTGELFF. CDR3 DNA: TGTGCCAGCAGTCCTAGGGGAGGGAGGTCTCCGAACACCGGGGAGCTGTTTTTT.

The sample holds one count of this clone. The rearrangement uses TRBV5-1 and TRBJ2-7; D is possibly TRBD1 (6 bases). The V end lost 5 bases, the J end lost 1 base, and 16 bases lay between the germline ends. The germline gives CDR1 SGHRS, CDR2 YFSETQ. This CDR3 contains 15 residues. The CDR3, as DNA: TGCGCCAGCAGAGCATCACAGGGCCCGTCCTACGAGCAGTACTTC. Protein sequence: CASRASQGPSYEQYF.

The sample holds one count of this clone. One junction end does not reproduce the germline sequence, and a read error may be involved. V and J are TRBV5-1 and TRBJ2-1; 8 positions match TRBD1. Germline V CDR1 and CDR2: SGHRS, YFSETQ. The CDR3 extends over 15 amino acids. The CDR3 region has the DNA TGCGCCAGCAGCCCGGGACAGGTCTCCAACAATGAGCAGTTCTTC. Translation: CASSPGQVSNNEQFF.

The chain employs TRBV4-3 and TRBJ2-3; D is perhaps TRBD1 (6 bases). The V end lost 0 bases, the J end lost 4 bases, and 8 bases lay between the germline ends. The germline V gene has CDR1 LGHNA and CDR2 YSLEER. The CDR3 is 14 amino acids. CDR3 in DNA: TGCGCCAGCAGCCAAGAGTACAGGGCAGATACGCAGTATTTT. Its translation is CASSQEYRADTQYF.

This sequence joins TRBV6-4 and TRBJ2-1, with TRBD1 matching 9 bases. With 0 bases clipped from V and 15 bases from J, the junction kept 6 bases outside the gene matches. The CDR3 covers 13 residues. Per germline, CDR1 MRHNA and CDR2 SNTAGT. The CDR3 sequence is CASSDSKDRGLFF. The CDR3 DNA reads TGTGCCAGCAGTGACTCGAAGGACAGGGGATTGTTCTTC.

V usage is TRBV27 and J usage is TRBJ2-1; 12 nucleotides line up with TRBD2. The V gene's germline CDR1 is MNHEY and CDR2 SMNVEV (reference sequence). J lost 5 bases, V lost 5 bases, and 13 bases had no gene match. The CDR3 is made up of 18 amino acids. In nucleotides, the CDR3 is TGTGCCAGCAGTCCAGGGACTAGCGGGCGAGTACTTAACAATGAGCAGTTCTTC. Encoded protein: CASSPGTSGRVLNNEQFF.

This chain connects TRBV5-6 to TRBJ1-3; no reliable D call. The CDR3 runs 14 residues. The V gene's germline CDR1 is SGHDT and CDR2 YYEEEE. The V gene lost 1 base and the J gene lost 1 base, with 6 bases spanning the gap. The CDR3: CASSLWQSGNTIYF. In DNA, the CDR3 is TGTGCCAGCAGCTTGTGGCAGTCTGGAAACACCATATATTTT.